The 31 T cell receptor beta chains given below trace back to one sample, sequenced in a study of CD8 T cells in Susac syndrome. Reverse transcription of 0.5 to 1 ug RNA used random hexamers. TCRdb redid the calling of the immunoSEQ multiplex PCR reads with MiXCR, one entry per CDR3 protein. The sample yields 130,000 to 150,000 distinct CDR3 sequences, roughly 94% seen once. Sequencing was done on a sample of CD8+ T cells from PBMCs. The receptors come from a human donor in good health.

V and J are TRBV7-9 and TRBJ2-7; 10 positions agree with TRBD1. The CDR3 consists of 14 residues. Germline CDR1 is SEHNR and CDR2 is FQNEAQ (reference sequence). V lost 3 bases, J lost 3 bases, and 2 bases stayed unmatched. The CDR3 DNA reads TGTGCCAGCAGCTTCGGGACAGGGGTCTACGAGCAGTACTTC. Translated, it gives CASSFGTGVYEQYF.

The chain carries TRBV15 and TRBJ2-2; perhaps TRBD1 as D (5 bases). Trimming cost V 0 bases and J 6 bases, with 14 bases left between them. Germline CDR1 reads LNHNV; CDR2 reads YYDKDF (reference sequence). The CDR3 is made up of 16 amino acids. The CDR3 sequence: CATSRDRQGDAGELFF. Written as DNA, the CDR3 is TGTGCCACCAGCAGAGATCGGCAGGGCGACGCCGGGGAGCTGTTTTTT.

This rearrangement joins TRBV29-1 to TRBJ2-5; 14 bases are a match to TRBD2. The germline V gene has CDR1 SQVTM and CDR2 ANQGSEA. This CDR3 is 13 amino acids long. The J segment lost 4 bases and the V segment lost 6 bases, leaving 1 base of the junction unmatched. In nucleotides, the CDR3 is TGCAGCGTGACTAGCGGGAGGGCAGAGACCCAGTACTTC. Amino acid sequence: CSVTSGRAETQYF. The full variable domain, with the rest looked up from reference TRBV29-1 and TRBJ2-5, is SAVISQKPSRDICQRGTSLTIQCQVDSQVTMMFWYRQQPGQSLTLIATANQGSEATYESGFVIDKFPISRPNLTFSTLTVSNMSPEDSSIYLCSVTSGRAETQYFGPGTRLLVL.

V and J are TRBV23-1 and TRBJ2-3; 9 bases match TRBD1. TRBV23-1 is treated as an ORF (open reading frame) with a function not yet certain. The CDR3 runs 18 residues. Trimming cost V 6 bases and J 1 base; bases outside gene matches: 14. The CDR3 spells CASSSGTGCGSGTDTQYF. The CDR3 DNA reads TGCGCCAGCAGCTCCGGGACAGGGTGCGGGTCGGGCACAGATACGCAGTATTTT.

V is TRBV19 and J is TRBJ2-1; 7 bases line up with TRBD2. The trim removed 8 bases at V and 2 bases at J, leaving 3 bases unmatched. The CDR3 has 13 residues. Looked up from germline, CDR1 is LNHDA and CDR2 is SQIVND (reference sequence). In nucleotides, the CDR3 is TGTGCCAGTGCCAGCGGGACCTACAATGAGCAGTTCTTC. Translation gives CASASGTYNEQFF. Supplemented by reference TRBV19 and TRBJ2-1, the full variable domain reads DGGITQSPKYLFRKEGQNVTLSCEQNLNHDAMYWYRQDPGQGLRLIYYSQIVNDFQKGDIAEGYSVSREKKESFPLTVTSAQKNPTAFYLCASASGTYNEQFFGPGTRLTVL.

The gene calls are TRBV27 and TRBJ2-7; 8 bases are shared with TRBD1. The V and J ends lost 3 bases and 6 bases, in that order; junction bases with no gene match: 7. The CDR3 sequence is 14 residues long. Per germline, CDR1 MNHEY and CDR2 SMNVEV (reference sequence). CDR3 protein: CASSFGQGRGEQYF. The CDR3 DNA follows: TGTGCCAGCAGTTTCGGACAGGGAAGGGGCGAGCAGTACTTC.

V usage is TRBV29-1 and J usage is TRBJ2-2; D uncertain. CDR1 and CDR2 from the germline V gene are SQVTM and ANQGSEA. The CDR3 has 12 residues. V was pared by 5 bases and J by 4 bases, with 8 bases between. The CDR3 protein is CSVPSGTGELFF. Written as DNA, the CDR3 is TGCAGCGTTCCGTCGGGCACCGGGGAGCTGTTTTTT.

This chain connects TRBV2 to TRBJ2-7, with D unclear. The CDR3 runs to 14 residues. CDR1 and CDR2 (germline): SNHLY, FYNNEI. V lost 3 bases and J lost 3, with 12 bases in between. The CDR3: CASSEWFSFYEQYF. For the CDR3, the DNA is TGTGCCAGCAGTGAGTGGTTTTCGTTCTACGAGCAGTACTTC.

CDR3 coding DNA: TGTGCCAGCAGCCCTCTAGCGGGGTTTTCCACAGATACGCAGTATTTT. Translation gives CASSPLAGFSTDTQYF. This chain links TRBV7-9 with TRBJ2-3; 9 nucleotides line up with TRBD2. The CDR3 extends over 16 amino acids. The V gene's germline CDR1 is SEHNR and CDR2 FQNEAQ (reference sequence). V dropped 5 bases and J dropped 2; count of bases not matched to a gene: 8. Supplemented by reference TRBV7-9 and TRBJ2-3, the full variable domain reads DTGVSQNPRHKITKRGQNVTFRCDPISEHNRLYWYRQTLGQGPEFLTYFQNEAQLEKSRLLSDRFSAERPKGSFSTLEIQRTEQGDSAMYLCASSPLAGFSTDTQYFGPGTRLTVL.

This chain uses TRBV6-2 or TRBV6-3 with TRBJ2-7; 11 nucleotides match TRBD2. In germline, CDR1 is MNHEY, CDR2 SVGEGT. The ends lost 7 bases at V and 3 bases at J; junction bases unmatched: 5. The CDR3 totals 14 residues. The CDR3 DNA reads TGTGCCAGCACCCAAACTAGCGGGAGCTACGAGCAGTACTTC. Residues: CASTQTSGSYEQYF.

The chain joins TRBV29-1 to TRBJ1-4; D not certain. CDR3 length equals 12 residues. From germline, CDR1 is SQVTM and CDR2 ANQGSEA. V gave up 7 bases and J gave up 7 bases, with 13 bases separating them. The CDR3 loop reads CSALSPLEKLFF. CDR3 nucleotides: TGCAGCGCTCTCTCACCACTTGAAAAACTGTTTTTT.

The DNA of the CDR3 is TGTGCCAGCAGTTTTGTGCTTTCGGGTTCCTACGAGCAGTACTTC. Translation gives CASSFVLSGSYEQYF. The chain joins TRBV27 to TRBJ2-7; unclear D gene. V dropped 3 bases and J dropped 1 base, with 13 bases sitting between them. The germline gives CDR1 MNHEY, CDR2 SMNVEV (reference sequence). The CDR3 consists of 15 residues.

CDR3 sequence reads: CATSGWTEYTGELFF. The CDR3, as DNA: TGTGCCACCAGTGGATGGACAGAGTACACCGGGGAGCTGTTTTTT. This chain joins TRBV24-1 and TRBJ2-2; TRBD1 is a possible D gene (6 bases). The CDR3 runs to 15 residues. Per germline, CDR1 KGHDR and CDR2 SFDVKD. V was pared by 5 bases and J by 3 bases, with 12 bases between.

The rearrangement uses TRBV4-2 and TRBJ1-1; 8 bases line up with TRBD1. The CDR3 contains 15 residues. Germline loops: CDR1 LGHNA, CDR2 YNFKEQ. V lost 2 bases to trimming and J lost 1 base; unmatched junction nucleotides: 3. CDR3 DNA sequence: TGTGCCAGCAGCCAAATTCAGGGGGCGAACACTGAAGCTTTCTTT. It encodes CASSQIQGANTEAFF.

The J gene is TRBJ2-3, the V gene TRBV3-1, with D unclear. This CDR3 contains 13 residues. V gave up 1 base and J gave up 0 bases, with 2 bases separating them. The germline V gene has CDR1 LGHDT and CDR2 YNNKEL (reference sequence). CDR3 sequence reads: CASSQVSTDTQYF. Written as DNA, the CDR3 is TGTGCCAGCAGCCAAGTCAGCACAGATACGCAGTATTTT.

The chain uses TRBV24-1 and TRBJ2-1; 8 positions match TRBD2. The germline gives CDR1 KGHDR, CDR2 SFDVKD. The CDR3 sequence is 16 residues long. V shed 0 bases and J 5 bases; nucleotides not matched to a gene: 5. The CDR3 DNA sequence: TGTGCCACCAGTGATTTGAAGCGGGAGCTACACAATGAGCAGTTCTTC. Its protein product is CATSDLKRELHNEQFF.

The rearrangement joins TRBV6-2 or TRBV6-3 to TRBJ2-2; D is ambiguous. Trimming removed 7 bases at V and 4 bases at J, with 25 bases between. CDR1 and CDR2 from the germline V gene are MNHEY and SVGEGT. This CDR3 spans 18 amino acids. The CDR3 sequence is CASKPAVGPVHITGELFF. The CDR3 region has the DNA TGTGCCAGCAAGCCGGCCGTAGGACCCGTACACATCACCGGGGAGCTGTTTTTT.

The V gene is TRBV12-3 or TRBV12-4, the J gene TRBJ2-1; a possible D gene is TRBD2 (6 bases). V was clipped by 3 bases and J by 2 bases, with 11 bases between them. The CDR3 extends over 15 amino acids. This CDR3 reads CASSFGRGPYNEQFF. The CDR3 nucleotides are TGTGCCAGCAGTTTCGGGCGGGGACCCTACAATGAGCAGTTCTTC.

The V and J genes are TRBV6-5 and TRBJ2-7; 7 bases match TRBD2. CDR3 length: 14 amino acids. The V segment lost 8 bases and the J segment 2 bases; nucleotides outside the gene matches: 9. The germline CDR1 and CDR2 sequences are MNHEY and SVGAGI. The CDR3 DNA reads TGTGCCAGCGCTGACGGGCGGGGGACCTACGAGCAGTACTTC. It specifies CASADGRGTYEQYF.

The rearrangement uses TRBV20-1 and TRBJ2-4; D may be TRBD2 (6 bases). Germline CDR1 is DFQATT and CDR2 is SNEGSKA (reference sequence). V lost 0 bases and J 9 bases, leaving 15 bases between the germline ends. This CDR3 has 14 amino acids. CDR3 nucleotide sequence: TGCAGTGCTAGAGATCTCTACGGGGGAACCATTCAGTACTTC. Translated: CSARDLYGGTIQYF.

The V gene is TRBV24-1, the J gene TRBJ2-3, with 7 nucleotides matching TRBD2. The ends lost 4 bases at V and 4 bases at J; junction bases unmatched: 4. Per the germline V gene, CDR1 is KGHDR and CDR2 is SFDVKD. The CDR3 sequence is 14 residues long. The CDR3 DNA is TGTGCCACCAGTGAGAAGCGGGACCCAGATACGCAGTATTTT. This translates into CATSEKRDPDTQYF.

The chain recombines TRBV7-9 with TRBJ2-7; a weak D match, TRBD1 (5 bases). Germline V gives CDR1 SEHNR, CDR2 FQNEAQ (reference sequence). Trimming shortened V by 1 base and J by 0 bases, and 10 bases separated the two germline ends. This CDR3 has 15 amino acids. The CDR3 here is CASSLVKGYSYEQYF. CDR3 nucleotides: TGTGCCAGCAGCTTAGTAAAGGGGTACTCCTACGAGCAGTACTTC.

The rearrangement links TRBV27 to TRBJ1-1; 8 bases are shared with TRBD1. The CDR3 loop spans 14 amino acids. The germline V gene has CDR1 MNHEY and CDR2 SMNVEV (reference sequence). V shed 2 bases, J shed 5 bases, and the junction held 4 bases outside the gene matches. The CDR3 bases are TGTGCCAGCAGTTTACAGGGGGCAAATACTGAAGCTTTCTTT. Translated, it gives CASSLQGANTEAFF.

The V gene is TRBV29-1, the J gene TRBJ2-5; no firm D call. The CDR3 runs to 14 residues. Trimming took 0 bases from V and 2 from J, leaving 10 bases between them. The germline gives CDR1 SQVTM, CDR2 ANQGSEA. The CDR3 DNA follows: TGCAGCGTTGAAGACCCCTGGCAACAAGAGACCCAGTACTTC. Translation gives CSVEDPWQQETQYF.

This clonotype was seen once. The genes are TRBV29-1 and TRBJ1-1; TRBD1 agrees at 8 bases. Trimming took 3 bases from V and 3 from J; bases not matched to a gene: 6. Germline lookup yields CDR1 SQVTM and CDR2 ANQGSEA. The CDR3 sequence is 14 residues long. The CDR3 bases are TGCAGCGTTGAGGCAGGGGGCGAGGACACTGAAGCTTTCTTT. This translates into CSVEAGGEDTEAFF.

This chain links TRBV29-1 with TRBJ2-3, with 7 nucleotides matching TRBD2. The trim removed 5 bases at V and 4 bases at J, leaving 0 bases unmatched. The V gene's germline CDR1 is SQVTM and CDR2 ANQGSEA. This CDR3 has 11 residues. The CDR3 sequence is CSVRGADTQYF. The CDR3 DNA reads TGCAGCGTTCGGGGGGCAGATACGCAGTATTTT.

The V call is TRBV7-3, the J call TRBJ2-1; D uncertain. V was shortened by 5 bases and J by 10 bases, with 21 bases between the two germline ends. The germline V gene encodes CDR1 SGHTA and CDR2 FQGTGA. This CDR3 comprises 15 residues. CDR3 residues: CASSPQLGTNVEQFF. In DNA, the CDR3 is TGTGCCAGCAGCCCTCAACTGGGTACTAATGTAGAGCAGTTCTTC.

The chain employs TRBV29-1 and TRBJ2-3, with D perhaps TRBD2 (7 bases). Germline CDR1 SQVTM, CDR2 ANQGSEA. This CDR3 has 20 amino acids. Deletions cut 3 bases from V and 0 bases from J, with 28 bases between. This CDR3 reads CSVESFYRVESGVSTDTQYF. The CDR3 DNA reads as TGCAGCGTTGAGAGTTTTTACAGGGTTGAAAGCGGGGTTAGCACAGATACGCAGTATTTT.

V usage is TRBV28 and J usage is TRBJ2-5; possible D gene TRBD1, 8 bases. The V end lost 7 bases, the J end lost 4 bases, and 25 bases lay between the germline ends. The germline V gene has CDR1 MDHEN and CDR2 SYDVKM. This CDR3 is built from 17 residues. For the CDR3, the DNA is TGTGCCAGCACCAGGGGGCTAGCGGCCCGGAGGGCAGAGACCCAGTACTTC. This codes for CASTRGLAARRAETQYF.

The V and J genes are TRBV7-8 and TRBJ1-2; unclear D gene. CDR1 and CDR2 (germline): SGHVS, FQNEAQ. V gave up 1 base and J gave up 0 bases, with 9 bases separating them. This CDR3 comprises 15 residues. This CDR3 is CASSLGETANYGYTF. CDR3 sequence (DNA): TGTGCCAGCAGCTTAGGCGAGACGGCTAACTATGGCTACACCTTC.

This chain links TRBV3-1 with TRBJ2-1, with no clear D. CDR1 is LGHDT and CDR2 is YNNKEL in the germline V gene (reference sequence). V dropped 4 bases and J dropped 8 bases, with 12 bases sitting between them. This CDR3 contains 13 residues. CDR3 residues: CASSRALSDEQFF. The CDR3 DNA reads TGTGCCAGCAGCCGGGCCTTATCGGATGAGCAGTTCTTC.